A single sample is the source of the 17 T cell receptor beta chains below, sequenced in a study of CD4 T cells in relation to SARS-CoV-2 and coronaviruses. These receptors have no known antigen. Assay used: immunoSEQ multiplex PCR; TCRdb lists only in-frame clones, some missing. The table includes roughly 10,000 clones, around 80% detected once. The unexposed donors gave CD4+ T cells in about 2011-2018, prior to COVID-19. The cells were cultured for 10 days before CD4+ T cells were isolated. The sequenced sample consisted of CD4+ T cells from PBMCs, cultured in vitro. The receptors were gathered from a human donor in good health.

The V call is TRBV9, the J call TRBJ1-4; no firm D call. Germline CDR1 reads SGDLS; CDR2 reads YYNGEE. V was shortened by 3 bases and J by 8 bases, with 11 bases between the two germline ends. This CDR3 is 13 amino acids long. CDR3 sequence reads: CASSDEGGEKLFF. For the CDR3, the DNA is TGTGCCAGCAGCGACGAGGGTGGGGAAAAACTGTTTTTT.

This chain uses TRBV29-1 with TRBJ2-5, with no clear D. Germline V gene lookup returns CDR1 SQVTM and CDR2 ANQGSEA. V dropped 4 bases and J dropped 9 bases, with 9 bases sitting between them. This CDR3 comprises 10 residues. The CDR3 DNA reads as TGCAGCGTTGGGCAAACGCCCCAGTACTTC. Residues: CSVGQTPQYF.

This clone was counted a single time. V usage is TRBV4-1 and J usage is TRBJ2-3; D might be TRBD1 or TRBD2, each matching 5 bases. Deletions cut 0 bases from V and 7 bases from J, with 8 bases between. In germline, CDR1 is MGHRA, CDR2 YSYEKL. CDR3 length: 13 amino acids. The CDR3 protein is CASSQDGTNTQYF. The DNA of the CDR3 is TGCGCCAGCAGCCAAGATGGGACCAATACGCAGTATTTT.

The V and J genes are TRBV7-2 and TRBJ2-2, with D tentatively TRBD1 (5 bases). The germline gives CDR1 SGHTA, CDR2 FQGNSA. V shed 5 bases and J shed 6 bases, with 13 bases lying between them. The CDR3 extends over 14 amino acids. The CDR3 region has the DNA TGTGCCAGCAGCCCTAACCTAGGGGCCGGGGAGCTGTTTTTT. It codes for CASSPNLGAGELFF.

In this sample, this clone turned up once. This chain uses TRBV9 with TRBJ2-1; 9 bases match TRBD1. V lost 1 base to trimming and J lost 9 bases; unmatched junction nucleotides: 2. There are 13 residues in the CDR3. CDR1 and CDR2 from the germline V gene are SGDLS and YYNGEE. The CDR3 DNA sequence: TGTGCCAGCAGCGTACTGGACAGGGGTGAGCAGTTCTTC. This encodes CASSVLDRGEQFF.

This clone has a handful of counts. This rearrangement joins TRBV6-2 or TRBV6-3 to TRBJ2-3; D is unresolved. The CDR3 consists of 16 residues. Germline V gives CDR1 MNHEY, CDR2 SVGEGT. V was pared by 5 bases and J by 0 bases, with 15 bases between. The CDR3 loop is CASSPRRSLSTDTQYF. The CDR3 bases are TGTGCCAGCAGTCCACGAAGGTCCTTAAGCACAGATACGCAGTATTTT.

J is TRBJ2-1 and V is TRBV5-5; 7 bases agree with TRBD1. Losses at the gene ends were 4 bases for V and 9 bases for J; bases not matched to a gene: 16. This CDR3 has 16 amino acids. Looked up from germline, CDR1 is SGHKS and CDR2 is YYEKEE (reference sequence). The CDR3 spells CASSHTTGDPLVEQFF. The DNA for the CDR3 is TGTGCCAGCAGCCATACAACAGGGGACCCGCTGGTTGAGCAGTTCTTC.

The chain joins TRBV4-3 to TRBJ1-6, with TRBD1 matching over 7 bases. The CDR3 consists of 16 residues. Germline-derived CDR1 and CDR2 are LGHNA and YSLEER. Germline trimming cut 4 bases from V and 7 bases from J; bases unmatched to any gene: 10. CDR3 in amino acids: CASSLRPTGLNSPLHF. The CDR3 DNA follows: TGCGCCAGCAGCCTACGACCGACAGGGTTGAATTCACCCCTCCACTTT.

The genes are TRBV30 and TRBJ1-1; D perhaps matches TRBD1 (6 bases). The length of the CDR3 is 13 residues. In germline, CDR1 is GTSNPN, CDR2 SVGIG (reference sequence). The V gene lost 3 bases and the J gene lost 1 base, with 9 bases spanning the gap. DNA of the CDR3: TGTGCCTGGAGCCTGGGGGCGAACACTGAAGCTTTCTTT. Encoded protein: CAWSLGANTEAFF. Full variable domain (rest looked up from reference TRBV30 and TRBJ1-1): SQTIHQWPATLVQPVGSPLSLECTVEGTSNPNLYWYRQAAGRGLQLLFYSVGIGQISSEVPQNLSASRPQDRQFILSSKKLLLSDSGFYLCAWSLGANTEAFFGQGTRLTVV.

The CDR3: CASSPRDYRGTEAFF. DNA for the CDR3: TGTGCCAGCAGCCCACGAGACTACCGTGGGACTGAAGCTTTCTTT. The rearrangement joins TRBV7-2 to TRBJ1-1, with unresolved D. Deletions cut 5 bases from V and 5 bases from J, with 18 bases between. This CDR3 is built from 15 residues. Germline loops: CDR1 SGHTA, CDR2 FQGNSA.

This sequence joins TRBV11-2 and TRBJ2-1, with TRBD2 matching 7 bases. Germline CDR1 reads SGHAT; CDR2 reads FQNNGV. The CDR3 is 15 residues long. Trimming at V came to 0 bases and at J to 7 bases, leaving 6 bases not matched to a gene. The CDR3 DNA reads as TGTGCCAGCAGCTTAGATCGACTAGCCAGGAATGAGCAGTTCTTC. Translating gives CASSLDRLARNEQFF.

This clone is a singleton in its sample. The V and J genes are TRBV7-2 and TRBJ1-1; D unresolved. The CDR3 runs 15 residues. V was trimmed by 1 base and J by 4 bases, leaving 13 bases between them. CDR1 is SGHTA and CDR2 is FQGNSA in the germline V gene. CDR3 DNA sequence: TGTGCCAGCAGCTTAGGCAATTCGGGGAGCACTGAAGCTTTCTTT. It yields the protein CASSLGNSGSTEAFF.

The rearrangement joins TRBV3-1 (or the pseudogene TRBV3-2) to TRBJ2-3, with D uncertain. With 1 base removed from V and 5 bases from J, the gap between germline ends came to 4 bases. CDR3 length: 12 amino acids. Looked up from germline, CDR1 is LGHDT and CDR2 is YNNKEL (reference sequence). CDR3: CASSQGGDTQYF. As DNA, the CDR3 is TGTGCCAGCAGCCAAGGGGGAGATACGCAGTATTTT.

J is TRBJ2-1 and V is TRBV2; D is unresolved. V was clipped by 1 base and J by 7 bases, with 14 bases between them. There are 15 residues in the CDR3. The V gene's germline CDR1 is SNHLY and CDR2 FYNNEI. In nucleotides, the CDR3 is TGTGCCAGCAGTGAAGGCCTCACTCAATCGAATGAGCAGTTCTTC. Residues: CASSEGLTQSNEQFF.

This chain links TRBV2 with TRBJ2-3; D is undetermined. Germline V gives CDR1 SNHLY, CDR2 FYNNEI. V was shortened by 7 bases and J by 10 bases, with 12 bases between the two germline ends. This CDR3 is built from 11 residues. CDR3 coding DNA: TGTGCCAGCATGAGGAACCCTCCGCAGTATTTT. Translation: CASMRNPPQYF.

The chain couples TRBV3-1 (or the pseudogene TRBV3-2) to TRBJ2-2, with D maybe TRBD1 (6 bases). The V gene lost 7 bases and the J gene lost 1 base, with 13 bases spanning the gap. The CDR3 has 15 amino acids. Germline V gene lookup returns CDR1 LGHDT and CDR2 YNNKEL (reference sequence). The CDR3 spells CASTPGHRNTGELFF. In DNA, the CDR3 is TGTGCCAGCACCCCGGGACACCGGAACACCGGGGAGCTGTTTTTT.

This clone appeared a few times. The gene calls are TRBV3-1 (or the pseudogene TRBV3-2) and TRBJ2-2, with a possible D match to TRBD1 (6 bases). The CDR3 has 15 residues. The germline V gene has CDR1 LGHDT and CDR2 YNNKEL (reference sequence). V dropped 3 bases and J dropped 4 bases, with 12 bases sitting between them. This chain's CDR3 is CASSQGAVSTGELFF. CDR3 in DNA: TGTGCCAGCAGCCAGGGGGCTGTAAGCACCGGGGAGCTGTTTTTT.